This TCR beta chain was observed in a study of cytomegalovirus exposure and HLA in healthy donors. Across the whole study: HLA-typed donors were the source of approximately 88 million unique TCRs held in an early data release.

Vbeta (60) and Jbeta (13) primers were used in the PCR. Original processing notes: Around 10 million of the 80 million or so unique TCR beta chains counted in a later analysis were shared. Produced via immunoSEQ multiplex PCR; TCRdb's table is partial and in-frame only. V and J calls and clone size are as listed in that table; D and trimming were resolved from the DNA. Of more than 85,000 clones listed, 65% to 90% are singletons. The length of the CDR3 is 13 residues. V was pared by 7 bases and J by 0 bases, with 0 bases of the junction left unmatched. CDR1 and CDR2 from the germline V gene are GTSNPN and SVGIG (reference sequence). Overall study findings and caveats: CMV antigen specificity was confirmed in vitro for three CMV-associated chains. Many donors shared some public TCRs, even though most TCR sequences were rare.

With regard to this clone: The target antigen is unknown.

The rearrangement uses TRBV30 and TRBJ2-5; TRBD2 matches 12 bases. The source is a man aged 25-40 years in good health and CMV-seropositive. The sequencing input was PBMCs. The DNA of the CDR3 is TGTGCCTCTAGCGGGGGGGACCAAGAGACCCAGTACTTC. Its translation: CASSGGDQETQYF.